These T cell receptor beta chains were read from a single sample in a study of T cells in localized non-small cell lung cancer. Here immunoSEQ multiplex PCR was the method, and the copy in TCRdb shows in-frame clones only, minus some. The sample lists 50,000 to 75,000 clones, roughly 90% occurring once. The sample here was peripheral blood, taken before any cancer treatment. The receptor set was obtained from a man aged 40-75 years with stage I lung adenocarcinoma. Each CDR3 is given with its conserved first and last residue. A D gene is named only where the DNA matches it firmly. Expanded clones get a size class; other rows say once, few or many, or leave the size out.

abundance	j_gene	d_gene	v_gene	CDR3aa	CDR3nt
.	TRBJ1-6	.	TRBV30	CAWSAGSAEDRIF	TGTGCCTGGAGTGCAGGGAGCGCCGAGGACCGCATATTT
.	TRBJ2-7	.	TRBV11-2	CASSTGGPYEQYF	TGTGCCAGCAGCACCGGGGGTCCCTACGAGCAGTACTTC
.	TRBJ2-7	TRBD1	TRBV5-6	CASSDLGTAAEEQYF	TGTGCCAGCAGCGATTTGGGGACAGCCGCCGAGGAGCAGTACTTC
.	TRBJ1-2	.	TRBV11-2	CASSPGLNYGYTF	TGTGCCAGCAGCCCCGGACTTAACTATGGCTACACCTTC
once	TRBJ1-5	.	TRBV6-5	CASSPTVNNQPQHF	TGTGCCAGCAGTCCAACAGTTAACAATCAGCCCCAGCATTTT
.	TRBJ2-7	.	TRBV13	CASSLGIHEQYF	TGTGCCAGCAGCTTAGGCATCCACGAGCAGTACTTC
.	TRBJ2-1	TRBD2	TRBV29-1	CSVGSPSGSHEQFF	TGCAGCGTTGGATCGCCTAGCGGGAGTCATGAGCAGTTCTTC
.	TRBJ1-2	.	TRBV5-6	CASSGGRGSYGYTF	TGTGCCAGCAGCGGAGGCAGGGGTTCCTATGGCTACACCTTC
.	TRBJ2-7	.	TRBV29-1	CSVEKDRGYEQYF	TGCAGCGTTGAAAAGGATAGGGGTTACGAGCAGTACTTC
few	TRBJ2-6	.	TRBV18	CASSPQFLRSGANVLTF	TGTGCCAGCTCACCTCAGTTCTTGCGCTCTGGGGCCAACGTCCTGACTTTC
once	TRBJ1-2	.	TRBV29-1	CSVWGEDGYTF	TGCAGCGTTTGGGGGGAGGATGGCTACACCTTC
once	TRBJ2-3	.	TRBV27	CASSLTGTDTQYF	TGTGCCAGCAGTTTGACCGGCACAGATACGCAGTATTTT
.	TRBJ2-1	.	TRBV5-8	CASRQIQLDYPKGNEQFF	TGTGCCAGCAGACAAATACAACTCGACTATCCGAAAGGCAATGAGCAGTTCTTC
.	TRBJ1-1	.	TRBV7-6	CASSPDATGGGTEAFF	TGTGCCAGCAGCCCGGACGCAACGGGGGGTGGGACTGAAGCTTTCTTT
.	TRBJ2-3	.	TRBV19	CASSPPGAGTQYF	TGTGCCAGTAGTCCACCCGGGGCAGGTACGCAGTATTTT
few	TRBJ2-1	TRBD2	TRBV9	CASSPPRGVLAGGPRNEQFF	TGTGCCAGCAGCCCCCCCCGCGGGGTTTTAGCGGGAGGGCCTAGAAATGAGCAGTTCTTC
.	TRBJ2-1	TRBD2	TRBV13	CASSLGRWGGTSYNEQFF	TGTGCCAGCAGCTTAGGCAGGTGGGGGGGGACCTCCTACAATGAGCAGTTCTTC
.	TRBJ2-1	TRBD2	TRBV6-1	CASSVSGRRNEQFF	TGTGCCAGCAGTGTTAGCGGGAGGCGGAATGAGCAGTTCTTC
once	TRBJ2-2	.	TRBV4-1	CASSQEGHRSTTGELFF	TGCGCCAGCAGCCAAGAGGGACATAGATCCACCACCGGGGAGCTGTTTTTT
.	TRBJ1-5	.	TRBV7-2	CASSLGGKQPQHF	TGTGCCAGCAGCTTAGGGGGAAAACAGCCCCAGCATTTT
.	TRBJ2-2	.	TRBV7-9	CASMRGWTGELFF	TGTGCCAGCATGAGGGGTTGGACCGGGGAGCTGTTTTTT
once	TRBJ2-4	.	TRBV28	CASRAWVQNIQYF	TGTGCCAGCAGGGCGTGGGTGCAAAACATTCAGTACTTC
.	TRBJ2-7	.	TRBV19	CASSPTGTTHEQYF	TGTGCCAGTAGTCCAACCGGGACAACCCACGAGCAGTACTTC
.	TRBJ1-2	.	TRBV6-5	CASSTGLSLYGYTF	TGTGCCAGCAGTACCGGACTGAGTCTTTATGGCTACACCTTC
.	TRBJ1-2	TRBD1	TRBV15	CATSRERQGQDSYGYTF	TGTGCCACCAGCAGAGAACGGCAGGGACAGGACTCCTATGGCTACACCTTC
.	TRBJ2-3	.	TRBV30	CAWSVAGSQADTQYF	TGTGCCTGGAGTGTAGCGGGCAGCCAGGCAGATACGCAGTATTTT
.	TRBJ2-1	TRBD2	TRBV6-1	CASRLAGDLNEQFF	TGTGCCAGTAGACTAGCTGGGGACCTGAATGAGCAGTTCTTC
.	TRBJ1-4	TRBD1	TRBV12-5	CASGQDRIFNEKLFF	TGTGCTAGTGGCCAGGACAGGATATTTAATGAAAAACTGTTTTTT
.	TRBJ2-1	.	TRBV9	CASSTSDRRGAGYEQFF	TGTGCCAGCAGCACCTCAGATCGTCGGGGAGCCGGCTATGAGCAGTTCTTC
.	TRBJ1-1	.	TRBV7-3	CASSLTPNTEAFF	TGTGCCAGCAGCCTAACACCGAACACTGAAGCTTTCTTT
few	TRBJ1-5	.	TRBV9	CASSVGTVNQPQHF	TGTGCCAGCAGCGTAGGAACAGTCAATCAGCCCCAGCATTTT
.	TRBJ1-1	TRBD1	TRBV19	CASSRGGGGPAEAFF	TGTGCCAGTAGTCGGGGGGGAGGGGGCCCGGCTGAAGCTTTCTTT
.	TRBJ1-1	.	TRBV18	CASSRNDRTEAFF	TGTGCCAGCTCACGAAACGACAGGACTGAAGCTTTCTTT
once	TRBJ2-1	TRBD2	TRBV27	CASSTLAGGEDEQFF	TGTGCCAGCAGTACCTTAGCGGGAGGAGAGGATGAGCAGTTCTTC
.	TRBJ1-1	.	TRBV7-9	CASSTPGRVNTEAFF	TGTGCCAGCAGCACCCCGGGACGGGTGAACACTGAAGCTTTCTTT
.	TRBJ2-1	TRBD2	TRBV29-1	CSVRTSGVYNEQFF	TGCAGCGTGAGGACTAGCGGGGTGTACAATGAGCAGTTCTTC
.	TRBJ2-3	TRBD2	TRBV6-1	CASTPGLSGSGQYF	TGTGCCAGCACCCCTGGGTTAAGCGGGAGTGGGCAGTATTTT
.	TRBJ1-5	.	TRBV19	CASRAPQGASNQPQHF	TGTGCCAGTCGCGCCCCACAGGGCGCGAGCAATCAGCCCCAGCATTTT
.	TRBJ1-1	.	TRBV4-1	CASSQDGGPGTEAFF	TGCGCCAGCAGCCAAGATGGAGGGCCTGGCACTGAAGCTTTCTTT
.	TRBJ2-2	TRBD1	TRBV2	CASSGQGAGELFF	TGTGCCAGCAGTGGACAGGGGGCCGGGGAGCTGTTTTTT
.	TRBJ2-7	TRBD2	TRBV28	CASSFLGGSYEQYF	TGTGCCAGCAGTTTCTTGGGAGGGTCCTACGAGCAGTACTTC
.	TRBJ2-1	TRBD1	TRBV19	CASSIVEGAVNNEQFF	TGTGCCAGTAGTATAGTTGAGGGGGCAGTAAACAATGAGCAGTTCTTC
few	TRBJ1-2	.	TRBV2	CASSEIYGYTF	TGTGCCAGCAGTGAGATCTATGGCTACACCTTC
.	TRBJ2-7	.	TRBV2	CASSLTPQAYEQYF	TGTGCCAGCAGCCTGACCCCGCAAGCCTACGAGCAGTACTTC
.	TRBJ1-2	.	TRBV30	CAWSQVNYGYTF	TGTGCCTGGAGTCAAGTTAACTATGGCTACACCTTC
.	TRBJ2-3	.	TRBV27	CASSLWGQSTDTQYF	TGTGCCAGCAGTTTATGGGGCCAGAGTACAGATACGCAGTATTTT
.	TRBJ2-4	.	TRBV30	CAWSTQRIAKNIQYF	TGTGCCTGGAGTACCCAAAGGATAGCCAAAAACATTCAGTACTTC
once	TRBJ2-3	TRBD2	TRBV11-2	CASSLDMWVAGSSTDTQYF	TGTGCCAGCAGCTTAGATATGTGGGTAGCGGGATCCAGCACAGATACGCAGTATTTT
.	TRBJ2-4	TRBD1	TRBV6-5	CASSLGPGGQNIQYF	TGTGCCAGCAGTTTGGGTCCAGGGGGTCAAAACATTCAGTACTTC
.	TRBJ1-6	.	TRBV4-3	CASSQSRDTYSPLHF	TGCGCCAGCAGCCAAAGTCGGGACACCTATTCACCCCTCCACTTT
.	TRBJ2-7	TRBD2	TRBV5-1	CASSPWTSGRAAEQYF	TGCGCCAGCAGCCCGTGGACTAGCGGGAGGGCGGCCGAGCAGTACTTC
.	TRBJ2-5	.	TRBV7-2	CASSLEGRLVQETQYF	TGTGCCAGCAGCTTGGAGGGGCGACTCGTACAAGAGACCCAGTACTTC
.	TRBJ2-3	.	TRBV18	CASSPGGTTDTQYF	TGTGCCAGCTCACCTGGGGGGACTACAGATACGCAGTATTTT
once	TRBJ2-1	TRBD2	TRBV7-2	CASSSSGGTYNEQFF	TGTGCCAGCAGCTCTAGCGGAGGGACCTACAATGAGCAGTTCTTC
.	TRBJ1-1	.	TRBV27	CASSLSWGFTEAFF	TGTGCCAGCAGTTTATCGTGGGGGTTCACTGAAGCTTTCTTT
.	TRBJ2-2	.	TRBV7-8	CASSQVHGSGAAGELFF	TGTGCCAGCAGCCAAGTCCATGGTAGCGGTGCCGCCGGGGAGCTGTTTTTT
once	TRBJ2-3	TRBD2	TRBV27	CASSWGLAADTQYF	TGTGCCAGCAGTTGGGGACTAGCGGCAGATACGCAGTATTTT
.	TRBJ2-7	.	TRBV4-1	CASSQDEGLGYEQYF	TGCGCCAGCAGCCAAGATGAGGGTCTCGGCTACGAGCAGTACTTC
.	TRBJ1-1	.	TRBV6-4	CASSTKMNTEAFF	TGTGCCAGCAGCACGAAAATGAACACTGAAGCTTTCTTT
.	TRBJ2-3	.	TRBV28	CASITPSTDTQYF	TGTGCCAGCATCACGCCTAGCACAGATACGCAGTATTTT